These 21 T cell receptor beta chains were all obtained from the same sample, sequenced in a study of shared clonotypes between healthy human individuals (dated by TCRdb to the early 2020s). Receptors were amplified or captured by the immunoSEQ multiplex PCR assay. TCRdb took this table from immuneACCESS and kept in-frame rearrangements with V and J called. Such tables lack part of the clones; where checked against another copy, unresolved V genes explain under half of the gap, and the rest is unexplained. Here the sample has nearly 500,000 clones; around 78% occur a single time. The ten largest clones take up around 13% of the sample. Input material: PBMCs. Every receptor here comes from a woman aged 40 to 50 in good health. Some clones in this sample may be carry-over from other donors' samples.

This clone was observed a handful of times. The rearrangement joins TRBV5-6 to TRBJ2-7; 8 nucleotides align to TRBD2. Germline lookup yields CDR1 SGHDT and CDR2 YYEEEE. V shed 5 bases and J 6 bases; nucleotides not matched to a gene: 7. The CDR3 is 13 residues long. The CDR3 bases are TGTGCCAGCAGACCCGGGACTAGAGGCGAGCAGTACTTC. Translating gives CASRPGTRGEQYF.

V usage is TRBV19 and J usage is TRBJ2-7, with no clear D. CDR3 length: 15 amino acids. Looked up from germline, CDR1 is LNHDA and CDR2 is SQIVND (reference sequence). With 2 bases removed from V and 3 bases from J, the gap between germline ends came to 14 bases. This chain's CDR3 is CASSISFGQYYEQYF. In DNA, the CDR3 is TGTGCCAGTAGTATATCTTTTGGGCAGTACTACGAGCAGTACTTC.

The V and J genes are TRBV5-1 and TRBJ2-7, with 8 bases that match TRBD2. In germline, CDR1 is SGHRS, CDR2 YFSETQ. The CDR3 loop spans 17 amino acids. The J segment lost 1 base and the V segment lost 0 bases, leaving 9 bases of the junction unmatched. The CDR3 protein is CASSLGSWTSFSYEQYF. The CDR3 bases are TGCGCCAGCAGCTTGGGCTCTTGGACTAGCTTTTCCTACGAGCAGTACTTC.

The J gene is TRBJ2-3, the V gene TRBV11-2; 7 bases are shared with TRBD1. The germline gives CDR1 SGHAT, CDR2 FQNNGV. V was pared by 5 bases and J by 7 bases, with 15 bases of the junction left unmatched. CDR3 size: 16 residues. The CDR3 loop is CASSLRQGSVSNTQYF. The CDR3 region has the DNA TGTGCCAGCAGCCTAAGACAGGGATCTGTTTCGAATACGCAGTATTTT. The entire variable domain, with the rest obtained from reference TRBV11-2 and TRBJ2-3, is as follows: EAGVAQSPRYKIIEKRQSVAFWCNPISGHATLYWYQQILGQGPKLLIQFQNNGVVDDSQLPKDRFSAERLKGVDSTLKIQPAKLEDSAVYLCASSLRQGSVSNTQYFGPGTRLTVL.

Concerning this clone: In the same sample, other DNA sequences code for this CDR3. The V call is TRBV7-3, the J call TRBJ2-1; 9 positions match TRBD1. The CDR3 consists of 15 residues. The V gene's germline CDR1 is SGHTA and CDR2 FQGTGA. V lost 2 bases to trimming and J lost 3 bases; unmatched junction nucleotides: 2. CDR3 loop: CASSLEGQGYNEQFF. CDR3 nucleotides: TGTGCCAGCAGCTTAGAGGGACAGGGCTACAATGAGCAGTTCTTC.

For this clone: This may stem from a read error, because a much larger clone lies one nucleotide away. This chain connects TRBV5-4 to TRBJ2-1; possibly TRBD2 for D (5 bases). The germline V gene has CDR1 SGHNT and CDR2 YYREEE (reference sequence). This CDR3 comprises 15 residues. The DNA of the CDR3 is TGTGCCGGCAGCTTGGTAGGGAGTCGGTACAATGAGCAGTTCTTC. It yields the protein CAGSLVGSRYNEQFF.

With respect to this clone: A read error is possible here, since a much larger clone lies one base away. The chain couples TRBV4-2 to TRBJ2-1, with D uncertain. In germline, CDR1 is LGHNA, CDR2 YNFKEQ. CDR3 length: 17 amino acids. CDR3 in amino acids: CASGQEGTTQPYNEQFF. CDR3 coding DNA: TGTGCCAGCGGCCAAGAAGGCACGACCCAACCCTACAATGAGCAGTTCTTC.

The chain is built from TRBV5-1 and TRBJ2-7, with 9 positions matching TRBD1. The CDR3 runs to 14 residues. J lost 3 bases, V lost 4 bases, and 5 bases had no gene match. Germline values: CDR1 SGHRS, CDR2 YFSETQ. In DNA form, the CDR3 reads TGCGCCAGCAGCCTGGACAGGGGAGGCTACGAGCAGTACTTC. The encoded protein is CASSLDRGGYEQYF. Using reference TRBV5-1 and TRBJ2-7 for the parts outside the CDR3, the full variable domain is KAGVTQTPRYLIKTRGQQVTLSCSPISGHRSVSWYQQTPGQGLQFLFEYFSETQRNKGNFPGRFSGRQFSNSRSEMNVSTLELGDSALYLCASSLDRGGYEQYFGPGTRLTVT.

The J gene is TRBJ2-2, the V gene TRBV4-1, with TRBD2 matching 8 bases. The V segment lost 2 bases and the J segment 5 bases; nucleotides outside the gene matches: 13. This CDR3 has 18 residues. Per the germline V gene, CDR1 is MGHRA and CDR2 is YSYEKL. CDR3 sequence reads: CASSQPLRGTRHTGELFF. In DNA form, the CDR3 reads TGCGCCAGCAGCCAACCTCTTCGGGGGACTAGGCATACCGGGGAGCTGTTTTTT.

The DNA for the CDR3 is TGTGCCAGCAGTTCCCAACCGGGGAACGAGCAGTACTTC. Protein: CASSSQPGNEQYF. The V call is TRBV6-5, the J call TRBJ2-7; weak D call: TRBD2 (5 bases). Per germline, CDR1 MNHEY and CDR2 SVGAGI. The CDR3 has 13 residues. Between the trimmed V and J ends, which lost 4 bases and 5 bases, there was a span of 12 bases.

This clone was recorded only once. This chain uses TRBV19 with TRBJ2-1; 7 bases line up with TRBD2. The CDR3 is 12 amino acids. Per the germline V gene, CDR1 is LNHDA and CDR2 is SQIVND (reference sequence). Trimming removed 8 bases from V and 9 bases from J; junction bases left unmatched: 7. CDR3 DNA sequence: TGTGCCAGTCGGGATGGGGAGGGTGAGCAGTTCTTC. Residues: CASRDGEGEQFF.

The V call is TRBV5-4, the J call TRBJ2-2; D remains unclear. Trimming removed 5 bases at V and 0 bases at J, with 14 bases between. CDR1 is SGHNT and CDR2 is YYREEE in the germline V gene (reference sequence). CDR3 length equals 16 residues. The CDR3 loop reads CASSLDPVANTGELFF. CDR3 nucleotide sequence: TGTGCCAGCAGTCTCGACCCAGTCGCGAACACCGGGGAGCTGTTTTTT.

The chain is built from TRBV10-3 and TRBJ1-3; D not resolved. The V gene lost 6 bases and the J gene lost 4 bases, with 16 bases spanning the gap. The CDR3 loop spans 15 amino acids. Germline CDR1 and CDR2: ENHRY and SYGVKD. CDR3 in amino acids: CAIRPNAYPGNTIYF. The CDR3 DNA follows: TGTGCCATCAGACCCAACGCCTATCCCGGAAACACCATATATTTT.

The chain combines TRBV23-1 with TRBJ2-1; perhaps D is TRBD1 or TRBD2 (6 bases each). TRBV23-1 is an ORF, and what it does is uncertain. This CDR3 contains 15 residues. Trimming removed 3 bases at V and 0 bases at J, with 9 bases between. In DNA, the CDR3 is TGCGCCAGCAGTCAGAGGGGGGCCTCCTACAATGAGCAGTTCTTC. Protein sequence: CASSQRGASYNEQFF.

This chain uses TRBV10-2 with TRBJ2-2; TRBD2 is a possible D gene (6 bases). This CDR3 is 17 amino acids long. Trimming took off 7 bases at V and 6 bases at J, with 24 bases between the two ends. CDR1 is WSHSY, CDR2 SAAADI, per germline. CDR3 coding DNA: TGCGCCAGCATTATTGGGGGGTTGAGGGCAACATCCGGGGAGCTGTTTTTT. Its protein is CASIIGGLRATSGELFF.

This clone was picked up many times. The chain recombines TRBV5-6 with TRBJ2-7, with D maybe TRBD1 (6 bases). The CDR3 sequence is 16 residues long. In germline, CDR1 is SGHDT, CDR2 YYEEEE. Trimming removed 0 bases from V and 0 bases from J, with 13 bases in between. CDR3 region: CASSLGRGFVSYEQYF. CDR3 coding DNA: TGTGCCAGCAGCTTGGGAAGGGGGTTCGTCTCCTACGAGCAGTACTTC.

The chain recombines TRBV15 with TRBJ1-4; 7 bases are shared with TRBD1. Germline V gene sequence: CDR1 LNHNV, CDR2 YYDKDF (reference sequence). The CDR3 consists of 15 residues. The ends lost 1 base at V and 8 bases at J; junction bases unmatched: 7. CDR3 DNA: TGTGCCACCAGCAGAGGAGGGGGCGAAGTGGAAAAACTGTTTTTT. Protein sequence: CATSRGGGEVEKLFF.

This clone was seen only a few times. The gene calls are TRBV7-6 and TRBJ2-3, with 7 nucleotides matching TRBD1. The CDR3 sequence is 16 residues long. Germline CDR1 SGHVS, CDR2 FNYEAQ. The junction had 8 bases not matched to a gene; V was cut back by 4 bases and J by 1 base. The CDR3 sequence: CASSSLTGKGTDTQYF. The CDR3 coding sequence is TGTGCCAGCAGCTCGTTGACAGGGAAGGGCACAGATACGCAGTATTTT.

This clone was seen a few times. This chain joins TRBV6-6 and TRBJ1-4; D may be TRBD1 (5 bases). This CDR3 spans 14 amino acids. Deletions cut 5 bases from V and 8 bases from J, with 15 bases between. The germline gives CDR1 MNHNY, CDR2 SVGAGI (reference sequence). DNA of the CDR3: TGTGCCAGCAGTGTTGGGGCGGAACCCGAAAAACTGTTTTTT. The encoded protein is CASSVGAEPEKLFF.

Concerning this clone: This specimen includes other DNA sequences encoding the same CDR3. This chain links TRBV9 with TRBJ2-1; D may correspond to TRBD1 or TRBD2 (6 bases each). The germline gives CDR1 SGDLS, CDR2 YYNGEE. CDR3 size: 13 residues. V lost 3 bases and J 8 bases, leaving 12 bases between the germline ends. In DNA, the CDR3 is TGTGCCAGCAGCGGAGGGGGGAGCTATGAGCAGTTCTTC. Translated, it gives CASSGGGSYEQFF.

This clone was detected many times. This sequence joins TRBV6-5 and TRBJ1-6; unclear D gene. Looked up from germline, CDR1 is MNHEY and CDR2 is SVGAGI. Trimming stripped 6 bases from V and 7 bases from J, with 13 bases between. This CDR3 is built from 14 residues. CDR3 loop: CASRPDGSNSPLHF. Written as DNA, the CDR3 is TGTGCCAGCAGGCCGGATGGGTCGAATTCACCCCTCCACTTT.